Below are 22 T cell receptor beta chains sequenced from a single sample in a study of cytomegalovirus exposure and HLA in healthy donors listed by TCRdb under 2017. Receptor libraries were prepared by the immunoSEQ multiplex PCR assay. A mixture of 60 forward primers for TCR Vbeta segments and 13 reverse primers for TCR Jbeta segments was used in the multiplex PCR. Not all clones reach the TCRdb copy of this immuneACCESS table, which keeps in-frame sequences only. Checked studies attribute under half of the gap to unresolved V genes and leave the rest unexplained. This sample's table has entries for under 150,000 clones. Of the sample, less than 3.5% falls within the top ten clones. The sample consisted of PBMCs. These receptors all stem from a man between 35 and 55 years old in good health and CMV-seronegative.

The chain combines TRBV10-3 with TRBJ1-1; D is uncertain. CDR1 is ENHRY, CDR2 SYGVKD, per germline. V shed 6 bases and J shed 0 bases, with 11 bases lying between them. The CDR3 length is 14 residues. CDR3: CAIRPTAMNTEAFF. The CDR3 DNA is TGTGCCATCAGACCTACAGCCATGAACACTGAAGCTTTCTTT.

The chain recombines TRBV12-5 with TRBJ2-3; TRBD1 agrees at 7 bases. V lost 0 bases to trimming and J lost 5 bases; unmatched junction nucleotides: 8. The CDR3 is made up of 16 amino acids. In germline, CDR1 is LGHNT, CDR2 FRNRAP. In DNA, the CDR3 is TGTGCTAGTGGTTTGGTACGGAAAGGGGGCAAAGATACGCAGTATTTT. Amino acid sequence: CASGLVRKGGKDTQYF.

J is TRBJ1-5 and V is TRBV28, with D hard to call. Germline V lookup: CDR1 MDHEN, CDR2 SYDVKM. Trimming removed 8 bases at V and 2 bases at J, with 13 bases between. This CDR3 is 14 amino acids long. This CDR3 is CASQWVGGNQPQHF. The CDR3 nucleotides read TGTGCCAGCCAGTGGGTAGGAGGCAATCAGCCCCAGCATTTT.

V usage is TRBV6-1 and J usage is TRBJ2-7; 8 nucleotides agree with TRBD1. The CDR3 is made up of 14 amino acids. Trimming at V came to 4 bases and at J to 4 bases, leaving 6 bases not matched to a gene. Germline V gene sequence: CDR1 MNHNS, CDR2 SASEGT. The CDR3 nucleotides read TGTGCCAGCAGTGCGCAGGGGGCGGGTTACGAGCAGTACTTC. It encodes CASSAQGAGYEQYF.

The chain couples TRBV6-6 to TRBJ2-5; TRBD1 agrees at 7 bases. The J call may not be correct, given that the DNA end is closer to TRBJ2-7. The CDR3 has 13 residues. Germline V gene sequence: CDR1 MNHNY, CDR2 SVGAGI (reference sequence). The CDR3, as DNA: TGTGCCAGCCGACAGGGATTTACCTACGAGCAGTACTTC. Translating gives CASRQGFTYEQYF.

This rearrangement joins TRBV5-4 to TRBJ2-5; TRBD1 might be the D (5 bases). CDR1 and CDR2 (germline): SGHNT, YYREEE (reference sequence). The V gene lost 3 bases and the J gene lost 2 bases, with 11 bases spanning the gap. The CDR3 covers 14 residues. The CDR3: CASSWGPQQETQYF. In DNA, the CDR3 is TGTGCCAGCAGCTGGGGCCCTCAGCAAGAGACCCAGTACTTC.

The V gene is TRBV7-2, the J gene TRBJ2-7, with D perhaps TRBD2 (6 bases). V was shortened by 5 bases and J by 6 bases, with 26 bases between the two germline ends. Germline V lookup: CDR1 SGHTA, CDR2 FQGNSA. This CDR3 has 17 amino acids. CDR3 amino acids: CASSAGVRGSRSVEQYF. CDR3 nucleotide sequence: TGTGCCAGCAGCGCCGGGGTTCGGGGGTCCAGGAGTGTCGAGCAGTACTTC. The whole variable domain, remainder taken from reference TRBV7-2 and TRBJ2-7, is GAGVSQSPSNKVTEKGKDVELRCDPISGHTALYWYRQSLGQGLEFLIYFQGNSAPDKSGLPSDRFSAERTGGSVSTLTIQRTQQEDSAVYLCASSAGVRGSRSVEQYFGPGTRLTVT.

V and J are TRBV7-3 and TRBJ2-7; weak D call: TRBD2 (7 bases). V lost 8 bases to trimming and J lost 1 base, with 12 bases between them. The germline V gene has CDR1 SGHTA and CDR2 FQGTGA. The CDR3 has 13 residues. In DNA, the CDR3 is TGTGCCAGCGCAAGGGGGGGATCCTACGAGCAGTACTTC. This gives the protein CASARGGSYEQYF.

This chain links TRBV7-9 with TRBJ2-7, with D maybe TRBD1 (6 bases). Per germline, CDR1 SEHNR and CDR2 FQNEAQ (reference sequence). CDR3 length: 13 amino acids. V was shortened by 6 bases and J by 13 bases, with 22 bases between the two germline ends. DNA for the CDR3: TGTGCCAGCAGTCCAACAGGGATACGGGGTAAATACTTC. Its protein is CASSPTGIRGKYF.

The chain has TRBV9 and TRBJ2-3; D is possibly TRBD2 (7 bases). The V gene lost 2 bases and the J gene lost 4 bases, with 14 bases spanning the gap. CDR1 is SGDLS and CDR2 is YYNGEE in the germline V gene. The CDR3 totals 15 residues. CDR3: CASSVAPGGADTQYF. The CDR3 DNA reads TGTGCCAGCAGCGTCGCGCCGGGGGGCGCAGATACGCAGTATTTT.

V usage is TRBV7-2 and J usage is TRBJ1-5, with unresolved D. The CDR3 runs to 13 residues. CDR1 SGHTA and CDR2 FQGNSA come from the germline V gene. With 3 bases removed from V and 5 bases from J, the gap between germline ends came to 8 bases. CDR3 protein: CASSFDTYQPQHF. In DNA, the CDR3 is TGTGCCAGCAGCTTTGACACCTATCAGCCCCAGCATTTT.

The V gene is TRBV19, the J gene TRBJ1-1; D gene ambiguous. Trimming took 5 bases from V and 2 from J, leaving 15 bases between them. This CDR3 contains 15 residues. Germline values: CDR1 LNHDA, CDR2 SQIVND (reference sequence). The CDR3 DNA is TGTGCCAGTAGTCCCCTGTCACCGGGAAACACTGAAGCTTTCTTT. It encodes CASSPLSPGNTEAFF.

The chain employs TRBV15 and TRBJ1-2; unclear D gene. Germline CDR1 is LNHNV and CDR2 is YYDKDF (reference sequence). V was pared by 3 bases and J by 2 bases, with 7 bases between. This CDR3 region has 13 residues. CDR3 region: CATSSGLNYGYTF. CDR3 DNA: TGTGCCACCAGCAGCGGACTCAACTATGGCTACACCTTC.

The rearrangement uses TRBV10-3 and TRBJ2-3, with 9 bases lining up with TRBD2. Germline V gives CDR1 ENHRY, CDR2 SYGVKD. J lost 6 bases, V lost 7 bases, and 2 bases had no gene match. There are 12 residues in the CDR3. CDR3: CAIKAGGDTQYF. Here the CDR3 DNA reads TGTGCCATCAAAGCGGGGGGTGATACGCAGTATTTT.

V usage is TRBV7-9 and J usage is TRBJ1-1, with D tentatively TRBD1 (5 bases). V dropped 5 bases and J dropped 1 base, with 11 bases sitting between them. The CDR3 contains 14 residues. CDR1 SEHNR and CDR2 FQNEAQ come from the germline V gene (reference sequence). This chain's CDR3 is CASSPGLSNTEAFF. In DNA form, the CDR3 reads TGTGCCAGCAGCCCGGGACTGTCGAACACTGAAGCTTTCTTT.

The chain uses TRBV27 and TRBJ1-3, with unresolved D. There are 13 residues in the CDR3. CDR1 is MNHEY, CDR2 SMNVEV, per germline (reference sequence). V dropped 3 bases and J dropped 2 bases, with 5 bases sitting between them. Written as DNA, the CDR3 is TGTGCCAGCAGTTTTTCAACTGGAAACACCATATATTTT. Protein: CASSFSTGNTIYF.

The rearrangement joins TRBV7-3 to TRBJ1-1; 9 nucleotides line up with TRBD1. The CDR3 consists of 14 residues. Trimming took 1 base from V and 5 from J; bases not matched to a gene: 2. Germline V gene data show CDR1 as SGHTA and CDR2 as FQGTGA. CDR3: CASSLRQGGTEAFF. Here the CDR3 DNA reads TGTGCCAGCAGCTTAAGACAGGGGGGGACTGAAGCTTTCTTT. Full variable domain (missing parts from reference TRBV7-3 and TRBJ1-1): GAGVSQTPSNKVTEKGKYVELRCDPISGHTALYWYRQSLGQGPEFLIYFQGTGAADDSGLPNDRFFAVRPEGSVSTLKIQRTERGDSAVYLCASSLRQGGTEAFFGQGTRLTVV.

This chain links TRBV6-1 with TRBJ2-7; TRBD2 matches 9 bases. This CDR3 has 14 amino acids. J lost 2 bases, V lost 11 bases, and 10 bases had no gene match. CDR1 is MNHNS and CDR2 is SASEGT in the germline V gene. CDR3 in amino acids: CAGSVSGSTYEQYF. Written as DNA, the CDR3 is TGTGCCGGTTCCGTTAGCGGGAGTACCTACGAGCAGTACTTC.

This sequence joins TRBV6-1 and TRBJ2-1; the match to TRBD2 covers 9 bases. The germline V gene encodes CDR1 MNHNS and CDR2 SASEGT. Germline trimming cut 4 bases from V and 10 bases from J; bases unmatched to any gene: 8. This CDR3 is 14 amino acids long. CDR3 bases: TGTGCCAGCAGTGTGGGAGCGGGGGGTGAGGAGCAGTTCTTC. Its protein is CASSVGAGGEEQFF.

The rearrangement links TRBV9 to TRBJ1-3, with a tentative D call TRBD1 (6 bases). CDR1 and CDR2 from the germline V gene are SGDLS and YYNGEE. V lost 1 base to trimming and J lost 3 bases, with 11 bases between them. The CDR3 sequence is 15 residues long. The CDR3: CASSVSGGYGNTIYF. In DNA, the CDR3 is TGTGCCAGCAGCGTATCGGGGGGCTATGGAAACACCATATATTTT. Complete variable domain (other parts from reference TRBV9 and TRBJ1-3): DSGVTQTPKHLITATGQRVTLRCSPRSGDLSVYWYQQSLDQGLQFLIQYYNGEERAKGNILERFSAQQFPDLHSELNLSSLELGDSALYFCASSVSGGYGNTIYFGEGSWLTVV.

The chain uses TRBV7-9 and TRBJ2-3, with 9 nucleotides matching TRBD2. Germline CDR1 SEHNR, CDR2 FQNEAQ (reference sequence). This CDR3 has 15 residues. J was trimmed by 3 bases and V by 1 base; bases with no gene match: 2. The CDR3 region has the DNA TGTGCCAGCAGCTTAGGAGCGGGGGGAACAGATACGCAGTATTTT. Translating gives CASSLGAGGTDTQYF.

The V call is TRBV9, the J call TRBJ2-1, with 14 bases identical to TRBD2. Per germline, CDR1 SGDLS and CDR2 YYNGEE. V was clipped by 4 bases and J by 12 bases; unmatched bases: 9. The CDR3 runs to 15 residues. The CDR3 protein is CASSPRLAGGLSQFF. DNA of the CDR3: TGTGCCAGCAGCCCGAGACTAGCGGGGGGGCTATCGCAGTTCTTC.